A single TCR beta chain is shown here with its context. Per germline, CDR1 LNHDA and CDR2 SQIVND (reference sequence). The CDR3 contains 15 residues. The V end was cut by 3 bases, the J end by 0 bases, with 10 bases between. This sample was included in a study of T cell changes during pregnancy in multiple sclerosis. Libraries were prepared by immunoSEQ multiplex PCR; TCRdb keeps only in-frame clonotypes and omits some of them. The table lists some 37,000 clones, 88% of them singletons. The chain carries TRBV19 and TRBJ2-3; D is possibly TRBD1 (6 bases). The sample was CD4+ T cells from peripheral blood mononuclear cells, taken in the first trimester of pregnancy. This clonotype originated in a female donor with multiple sclerosis, enrolled in a pregnancy study. This CDR3 is CASSIRGTSTDTQYF. The CDR3 bases are TGTGCCAGTAGTATCAGAGGGACAAGCACAGATACGCAGTATTTT.